Below, 16 T cell receptor beta chains from the same sample are listed, as sequenced in a study of shared clonotypes between healthy human individuals. Only in-frame clones appear in the TCRdb table, and some are missing; sequencing was by immunoSEQ multiplex PCR. The sample lists approximately 1.5 million clones; 95% to 99% were seen once. The sample taken for sequencing was naive CD4+ T cells sorted from blood. The sample's subset: CD45RA+ positively selected. These receptors originate from a man aged 25-45 years in good health.

V gene TRBV28 combines with J gene TRBJ1-2; 9 bases agree with TRBD1. After removal of 2 bases from V and 2 bases from J, the junction contained 9 bases not matched to a gene. CDR3 length: 17 residues. Germline V CDR1 and CDR2: MDHEN, SYDVKM. The CDR3 DNA sequence: TGTGCCAGCAGTTTAAGTTTAGGACAGGGGCAAAACTATGGCTACACCTTC. Its translation: CASSLSLGQGQNYGYTF.

This chain connects TRBV6-5 to TRBJ1-2; the D gene is possibly TRBD1 (6 bases). Deletions cut 5 bases from V and 6 bases from J, with 16 bases between. This CDR3 is built from 14 residues. Germline CDR1 reads MNHEY; CDR2 reads SVGAGI. The DNA of the CDR3 is TGTGCCAGCAGTCTTGACAGGTCTCTTCATGGCTACACCTTC. It codes for CASSLDRSLHGYTF.

The gene calls are TRBV7-3 and TRBJ2-7; D remains ambiguous. Germline V gene lookup returns CDR1 SGHTA and CDR2 FQGTGA. With 1 base removed from V and 5 bases from J, the gap between germline ends came to 9 bases. This CDR3 region has 13 residues. CDR3 DNA sequence: TGTGCCAGCAGCTTAAATCAGGACGACGAGCAGTACTTC. Translated, it gives CASSLNQDDEQYF.

The chain recombines TRBV27 with TRBJ2-4; D uncertain. The CDR3 has 15 amino acids. Germline V gene lookup returns CDR1 MNHEY and CDR2 SMNVEV (reference sequence). V shed 7 bases and J shed 2 bases, with 15 bases lying between them. The CDR3 bases are TGTGCCAGCAAGAGACTCAACGAACCCAAAAACATTCAGTACTTC. Its translation: CASKRLNEPKNIQYF.

This chain links TRBV14 with TRBJ2-5, with unresolved D. The ends were cut back, 2 bases at V and 1 base at J, with 5 bases in the middle. The germline gives CDR1 SGHDN, CDR2 FVKESK. The CDR3 consists of 13 residues. The CDR3 nucleotides read TGTGCCAGCAGCCAACGGCTCCAAGAGACCCAGTACTTC. This gives the protein CASSQRLQETQYF.

The CDR3 DNA sequence: TGTGCCAGCAGCTTGGCGTCCGGACCAGGGGGCGGGAGTCGCACAGATACGCAGTATTTT. It yields the protein CASSLASGPGGGSRTDTQYF. The chain combines TRBV5-4 with TRBJ2-3; perhaps TRBD1 as D (8 bases). V gave up 0 bases and J gave up 1 base, with 24 bases separating them. The V gene's germline CDR1 is SGHNT and CDR2 YYREEE (reference sequence). This CDR3 spans 20 amino acids.

This clone came up once. The genes are TRBV2 and TRBJ2-1, with D possibly matching TRBD2 (6 bases). Per the germline V gene, CDR1 is SNHLY and CDR2 is FYNNEI. CDR3 size: 17 residues. V lost 7 bases, J lost 0 bases, and 19 bases lay in between. CDR3 coding DNA: TGTGCCAGCACATCCTACGGCCGGGAGAGCTCCTACAATGAGCAGTTCTTC. Its protein is CASTSYGRESSYNEQFF.

V is TRBV5-4 and J is TRBJ2-2, with 10 bases lining up with TRBD2. V lost 0 bases and J lost 4; bases outside the gene matches: 3. CDR1 and CDR2 (germline): SGHNT, YYREEE (reference sequence). The CDR3 spans 16 residues. The CDR3 region is CASSLAVAGGTGELFF. In nucleotides, the CDR3 is TGTGCCAGCAGCTTGGCGGTAGCGGGAGGCACCGGGGAGCTGTTTTTT.

Notes on this clone: The identical CDR3 is also encoded by other nucleotide sequences in the sample. The rearrangement joins TRBV2 to TRBJ2-7, with D perhaps matching TRBD1 (6 bases). V was shortened by 5 bases and J by 4 bases, with 9 bases between the two germline ends. Looked up from germline, CDR1 is SNHLY and CDR2 is FYNNEI. The CDR3 covers 12 residues. The CDR3 sequence: CASSLQGYEQYF. The CDR3 coding sequence is TGTGCCAGCAGTTTACAGGGTTACGAGCAGTACTTC.

This clone occurred once. The V and J genes are TRBV5-1 and TRBJ2-7, with 8 bases that match TRBD1. Germline CDR1 SGHRS, CDR2 YFSETQ. V shed 2 bases, J shed 3 bases, and the junction held 4 bases outside the gene matches. This CDR3 has 14 amino acids. CDR3 nucleotides: TGCGCCAGCAGCTTCCGGGACAGGCGCTACGAGCAGTACTTC. Its translation: CASSFRDRRYEQYF.

Note on this clone: Compared with germline, one end of the junction differs, possibly owing to a read error. J is TRBJ2-1 and V is TRBV9; 11 positions agree with TRBD2. The germline CDR1 and CDR2 sequences are SGDLS and YYNGEE. There are 15 residues in the CDR3. CDR3 coding DNA: TGTGCCAGCACCGTAGCGGGAGGGCCCGTCAATGAGCAGTTCTTC. It translates to CASTVAGGPVNEQFF.

V is TRBV6-1 and J is TRBJ1-5; TRBD1 is a possible D gene (5 bases). Germline V gene sequence: CDR1 MNHNS, CDR2 SASEGT. Trimming removed 2 bases at V and 1 base at J, with 9 bases between. This CDR3 spans 15 amino acids. This CDR3 is CASSEQTASNQPQHF. CDR3 in DNA: TGTGCCAGCAGTGAACAGACAGCCAGCAATCAGCCCCAGCATTTT.

This chain uses TRBV6-1 with TRBJ1-2, with TRBD1 matching 8 bases. Losses at the gene ends were 6 bases for V and 8 bases for J; bases not matched to a gene: 8. CDR3 length: 13 residues. Germline values: CDR1 MNHNS, CDR2 SASEGT. The CDR3 nucleotides are TGTGCCAGCAGAGGGGGACAGGCAAGCGGCTACACCTTC. Amino acid sequence: CASRGGQASGYTF.

With regard to this clone: This sample also contains other DNA sequences that code for the same CDR3. This sequence joins TRBV2 and TRBJ1-1; D unclear. Germline CDR1 and CDR2: SNHLY and FYNNEI. V gave up 5 bases and J gave up 1 base, with 2 bases separating them. The CDR3 has 11 amino acids. The CDR3 region is CASSPNTEAFF. The CDR3, as DNA: TGTGCCAGCAGTCCGAACACTGAAGCTTTCTTT.

This clone was seen just once. The DNA for the CDR3 is TGCGCCAGCGGGACGGGACTAGCGGGAGGGCCGGGGTACGAGCAGTACTTC. It translates to CASGTGLAGGPGYEQYF. The chain couples TRBV5-1 to TRBJ2-7, with TRBD2 matching 16 bases. V lost 7 bases and J lost 4; bases outside the gene matches: 11. CDR1 and CDR2 from the germline V gene are SGHRS and YFSETQ. The CDR3 has 17 residues.

This clone was detected once. The rearrangement joins TRBV4-1 to TRBJ2-7; TRBD2 agrees at 9 bases. The CDR3 loop spans 21 amino acids. From germline, CDR1 is MGHRA and CDR2 YSYEKL. J gave up 12 bases and V 2 bases, and 32 bases lay outside the gene matches. This CDR3 is CASSQNVAGERVGTRYVRRYF. The CDR3 nucleotides are TGCGCCAGCAGCCAAAATGTAGCGGGAGAAAGGGTGGGGACCCGATACGTGAGACGGTACTTC.